This T cell receptor beta chain was sequenced in a study of blood T cells in healthy people across ages. In the study overall: With template switching, about one barcoded beta molecule was captured per two T cells. Study results and caveats: The CMV status of each donor remained undetermined, and this could have confounded shifts in expanded clonotypes.

Primed by a sample-barcoded 5' primer and a J-beta primer mix, a second PCR proceeded for 7 to 11 cycles. TCRdb redid the calling of the 5' RACE reads with MiXCR, one entry per CDR3 protein. The data contain some 1.8 million distinct CDR3 sequences, about two fifths of them singletons. Each sample yielded at least 5 micrograms of PBMC total RNA. The CDR3 runs to 15 residues. Germline CDR1 reads SGHRS; CDR2 reads YFSETQ. Between the trimmed V and J ends, which lost 1 base and 4 bases, there was a span of 11 bases. In its sample, this clonotype was seen a few times. Its specificity is unknown. Sequencing was performed on blood. The chain carries TRBV5-1 and TRBJ2-2; D assignment may be TRBD1 or TRBD2 (5 bases each). The clonotype originates from a human donor in good health. The CDR3 is CASSLTGPPTGELFF. The CDR3, as DNA: TGCGCCAGCAGCTTGACGGGACCTCCCACCGGGGAGCTGTTTTTT.